The 12 T cell receptor beta chains presented below share a single source sample, sequenced in a study of technical replicates of blood from a few donors listed by TCRdb under 2017. The library was generated by the immunoSEQ multiplex PCR assay. TCRdb carries this immuneACCESS record with in-frame sequences only. Its versions omit some clonotypes, under half of them owing to an unresolved V gene in the studies checked, with the rest unexplained. The sample table shows about 66,000 clones, and 88% are seen once. The top ten clonotypes cover approximately 4.4% of the sample. Sequencing input: PBMCs. The receptors were sampled from a human donor in good health. Some clones in this sample may be carry-over from other donors' samples.

This chain links TRBV25-1 with TRBJ2-2, with 7 bases that match TRBD1. The CDR3 totals 14 residues. V was clipped by 7 bases and J by 3 bases; unmatched bases: 5. CDR1 and CDR2 (germline): MGHDK, SYGVNS. The CDR3 region is CASMGDSYTGELFF. Here the CDR3 DNA reads TGTGCCAGCATGGGGGACAGCTACACCGGGGAGCTGTTTTTT.

V usage is TRBV19 and J usage is TRBJ2-2; 7 nucleotides align to TRBD1. The trim removed 5 bases at V and 1 base at J, leaving 7 bases unmatched. The germline V gene has CDR1 LNHDA and CDR2 SQIVND (reference sequence). The CDR3 spans 16 residues. CDR3 in DNA: TGTGCCAGTAGTCCAACAGGGGTAAGGAACACCGGGGAGCTGTTTTTT. The encoded protein is CASSPTGVRNTGELFF.

The V gene is TRBV4-3, the J gene TRBJ2-3; 9 bases map to TRBD1. In germline, CDR1 is LGHNA, CDR2 YSLEER. V lost 0 bases and J lost 6; bases outside the gene matches: 10. The CDR3 spans 17 residues. The DNA of the CDR3 is TGCGCCAGCAGCCAAGAATCCGGGACAGGGTATTGGGATACGCAGTATTTT. It yields the protein CASSQESGTGYWDTQYF.

The CDR3: CASSLSRSRRGVTQETQYF. DNA of the CDR3: TGTGCCAGCAGTTTATCTCGGTCTCGGCGGGGGGTGACCCAAGAGACCCAGTACTTC. The chain uses TRBV27 and TRBJ2-5; 8 nucleotides agree with TRBD2. V lost 0 bases to trimming and J lost 1 base; unmatched junction nucleotides: 13. Germline V gives CDR1 MNHEY, CDR2 SMNVEV (reference sequence). The CDR3 is made up of 19 amino acids.

This clone was counted once. The genes are TRBV7-2 and TRBJ2-7; TRBD2 matches at 14 bases. V lost 5 bases and J lost 5; bases outside the gene matches: 11. The CDR3 runs to 17 residues. The germline gives CDR1 SGHTA, CDR2 FQGNSA. The CDR3 coding sequence is TGTGCCAGCAGCCTATCCGGGACTAGCGGGGGAGAGAACGAGCAGTACTTC. Residues: CASSLSGTSGGENEQYF.

The chain carries TRBV4-1 and TRBJ1-2; 9 nucleotides line up with TRBD1. Germline trimming cut 2 bases from V and 3 bases from J; bases unmatched to any gene: 7. Looked up from germline, CDR1 is MGHRA and CDR2 is YSYEKL. The CDR3 covers 16 residues. The CDR3: CASSQQTGTGYYGYTF. DNA of the CDR3: TGCGCCAGCAGCCAACAAACCGGGACAGGGTACTATGGCTACACCTTC.

This clone was found a few times. V usage is TRBV7-9 and J usage is TRBJ1-6; TRBD1 aligns across 8 bases. The CDR3 is 15 amino acids. The germline gives CDR1 SEHNR, CDR2 FQNEAQ (reference sequence). J was trimmed by 6 bases and V by 4 bases; bases with no gene match: 5. In nucleotides, the CDR3 is TGTGCCAGCAGCTCAAGACAGGGGCCTAATTCACCCCTCCACTTT. It translates to CASSSRQGPNSPLHF.

The chain links TRBV7-9 to TRBJ1-2; 9 positions match TRBD1. Per germline, CDR1 SEHNR and CDR2 FQNEAQ (reference sequence). The CDR3 sequence is 13 residues long. The J segment lost 10 bases and the V segment lost 5 bases, leaving 8 bases of the junction unmatched. Here the CDR3 DNA reads TGTGCCAGCAGCCCTCCGGGACAGGGTGACTACACCTTC. Translating it yields CASSPPGQGDYTF.

This clone has only a few counts. V and J are TRBV7-2 and TRBJ2-6, with a possible D match to TRBD1 (6 bases). Germline values: CDR1 SGHTA, CDR2 FQGNSA. The V gene lost 3 bases and the J gene lost 0 bases, with 18 bases spanning the gap. The CDR3 spans 19 residues. This CDR3 is CASSFPLAGVNSGANVLTF. Written as DNA, the CDR3 is TGTGCCAGCAGCTTTCCCCTAGCAGGGGTGAACTCTGGGGCCAACGTCCTGACTTTC.

This clone was detected once. The genes are TRBV18 and TRBJ1-2; a possible D gene is TRBD1 (6 bases). CDR1 and CDR2 (germline): KGHSH, LQKENI. V shed 3 bases and J shed 0 bases, with 14 bases lying between them. The CDR3 has 16 amino acids. The CDR3: CASSPNTGFPNYGYTF. For the CDR3, the DNA is TGTGCCAGCTCACCTAATACAGGGTTCCCTAACTATGGCTACACCTTC.

This sequence joins TRBV7-2 and TRBJ2-4, with 8 bases identical to TRBD2. The junction had 19 bases not matched to a gene; V was cut back by 5 bases and J by 7 bases. This CDR3 comprises 18 residues. Per germline, CDR1 SGHTA and CDR2 FQGNSA. The CDR3 DNA reads as TGTGCCAGCAGCGTTAGAGGGCAGGGAGGGCGCGGGGGGAACATTCAGTACTTC. This translates into CASSVRGQGGRGGNIQYF.

The chain couples TRBV19 to TRBJ2-7, with 7 bases lining up with TRBD1. Germline trimming cut 5 bases from V and 4 bases from J; bases unmatched to any gene: 11. CDR3 length: 15 amino acids. The V gene's germline CDR1 is LNHDA and CDR2 SQIVND (reference sequence). In DNA form, the CDR3 reads TGTGCCAGTAGTCGAAGGCCGGGACAGAGTTACGAGCAGTACTTC. It yields the protein CASSRRPGQSYEQYF.